This T cell receptor beta chain appears in the sequencing data of a study of identical twins (TCRdb year 2016). Concerning the study at large: To test whether fetal clonotypes persist, this study deep-sequenced TCR alpha and beta repertoires from monozygotic twins, from unrelated adults of various ages, and from cord blood. Replicate twin experiments were performed at different times using different library preparation protocols to rule out contamination. On the study overall, not on this receptor specifically: A weaker excess of twin sharing was found in beta out-of-frame sequences because the signal-to-noise ratio was lowered by fewer shared sequences. In monozygotic twins, recombination models systematically underestimated out-of-frame TCR alpha sharing, but the models matched the sharing seen between unrelated individuals. Compared with coincidental sharing between unrelated individuals, out-of-frame TCR alpha sequences shared between twins had an excess of sequences with low generation probability. Invariant T cells such as MAIT and iNKT could partly confound zero-insertion analyses, although diverse VJ usage argued against such confounding for most clonotypes. Abundant cord blood beta clonotypes had fewer insertions, young adult naive repertoires showed a similar but weaker trend, and memory repertoires showed no such trend. Because the same donors could not be followed over many years, the conclusions depended on cross-sectional statistical analysis.

Every donor in the study was a healthy Caucasian. The twin cohort consisted of three pairs of female monozygotic twins, all aged roughly 18 to 30 years. Peripheral blood mononuclear cells were used as the source from which RNA for TCR libraries was isolated. Library method: 5' RACE. The listed sequencing device is Illumina HiSeq 2000. Template switching introduced a universal primer binding site; the final cDNA contained a unique molecular identifier, enabling accurate counting of TCR cDNA molecules. Specific primers in the conserved constant-segment region were used to synthesize first-strand cDNA for TCR alpha and beta chains. To control for contamination, every cDNA library carried two barcodes: a SMART-Mk sample barcode plus Illumina barcodes. TruSeq adapter sequences along with Illumina sample barcodes were introduced in two successive PCR steps. Sequencing of the TCR alpha and beta cDNA libraries was done on the Illumina HiSeq platform using custom primers. The authors' analysis ran thus. Unique molecular identifiers were extracted from raw reads with MiGEC, and CDR3 positions were determined with MiXCR. Recombination models were inferred per individual with the repgenHMM and IGoR tools using an EM algorithm. The analysis of shared clonotypes was done with the tcR package in R, with sharing normalized by the product of cloneset sizes. To study raw recombination without the effects of thymic and clonal selection, out-of-frame nonproductive sequences were analyzed. TCRdb itself trimmed the public reads at Q25 with fastp, ran MiXCR and retained productive beta chains. Under each unique CDR3 protein, matching rows form one entry showing the most common genes and DNA. The V and J calls, along with clone size, are taken from TCRdb and not from the paper's own processing. The table for this sample lists about 890,000 distinct CDR3 sequences; approximately 13% of them were counted only once. 1.5% to 2% of the sample is in the top ten clones.

CDR1 and CDR2 are read off the germline V gene as SGHNT and YENEEA. V gives up 0 bases and J gives up 10 bases, and the segment between their germline ends measures 10 bases. The CDR3, from cysteine to phenylalanine, totals 13 residues. The read is trimmed to its CDR3 DNA, 39 bases read in frame from base 1. This clonotype showed up just a few times. The antigen it recognizes is unknown. No per-base quality is available; no much larger clone lies one base away. The same sample was also used in a study of yellow fever vaccine responses in identical twins. Per the second study: According to the authors, the vaccine-induced T cell response in identical twins seemed to be partly convergent and partly specific to each individual. In identical twins, the study followed T cell clones that responded to the vaccine with precision.

The specimen sequenced was PBMCs. This clonotype was sampled from a woman aged 18-29 years in good health. The sequence links TRBV11-3 to TRBJ2-1, with no confident D gene call. At the DNA level, the sequence is TGTGCCAGCAGCTTAGATATGGTAGGGGAGCAGTTCTTC. It specifies CASSLDMVGEQFF.